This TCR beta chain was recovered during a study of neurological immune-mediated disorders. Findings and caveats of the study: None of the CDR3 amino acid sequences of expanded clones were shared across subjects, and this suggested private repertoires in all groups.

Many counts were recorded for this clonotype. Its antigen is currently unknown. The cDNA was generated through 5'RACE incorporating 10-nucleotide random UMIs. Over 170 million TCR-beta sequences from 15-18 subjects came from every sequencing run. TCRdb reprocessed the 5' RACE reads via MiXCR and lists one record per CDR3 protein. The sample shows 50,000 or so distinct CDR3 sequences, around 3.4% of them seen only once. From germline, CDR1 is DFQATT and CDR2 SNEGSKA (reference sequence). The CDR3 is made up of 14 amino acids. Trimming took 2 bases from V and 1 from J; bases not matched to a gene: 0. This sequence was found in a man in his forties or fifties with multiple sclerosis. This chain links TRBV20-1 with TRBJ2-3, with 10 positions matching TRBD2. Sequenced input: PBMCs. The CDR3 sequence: CSARLAGGTDTQYF. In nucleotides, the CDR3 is TGCAGTGCTAGACTAGCGGGGGGCACAGATACGCAGTATTTT.